The rows below give T cell receptor beta chains drawn from one sample of a study of blood T cell repertoires in COVID-19. Repertoires were generated with immunoSEQ multiplex PCR, while TCRdb's copy carries only in-frame clones and drops some. The sample yields approximately 330,000 clones, 85% to 90% seen once. Input material: PBMCs or T cells enriched from blood (not recorded which). The receptors were gathered from a woman aged 25 to 39 who had recovered from COVID-19. Both conserved end residues are part of each CDR3. The D gene is left open where the match is weak. A row's size may be missing; if present it is once, few, many or a size class.

TRBV10-3,-,TRBD1,TRBJ2-3,TGTGCCATCAGTGAGGCAGCGACAGGGGGGGGCACAGATACGCAGTATTTT,CAISEAATGGGTDTQYF
TRBV27,once,TRBD2,TRBJ2-7,TGTGCCAGCAGTTTAGGGACTAGCGGCTACGAGCAGTACTTC,CASSLGTSGYEQYF
TRBV10-2,-,-,TRBJ1-6,TGCGCCAGCAGTGAGTCCTTGCCCGGGGGGCCGAGATATTCACCCCTCCACTTT,CASSESLPGGPRYSPLHF
TRBV4-1,-,TRBD1,TRBJ1-4,TGCGCCAGCAGCCGGGACAGCGCTTTAGGTGAAGAAAAACTGTTTTTT,CASSRDSALGEEKLFF
TRBV18,-,-,TRBJ2-2,TGTGCCAGCTCACCTTCCGGGACCGGGGAGCTGTTTTTT,CASSPSGTGELFF
TRBV27,-,-,TRBJ1-1,TGTGCCAGCAGCAAAAAAGCAAAGAACACTGAAGCTTTCTTT,CASSKKAKNTEAFF
TRBV6-1,-,TRBD1,TRBJ1-5,TGTGCCAGCAGTGAAGCCTGGACAGGGCCGTATAGCAATCAGCCCCAGCATTTT,CASSEAWTGPYSNQPQHF
TRBV29-1,few,TRBD2,TRBJ2-1,TGCAGCGCCGGGCGGGAGGCCTACTACAATGAGCAGTTCTTC,CSAGREAYYNEQFF
TRBV11-2,-,-,TRBJ2-3,TGTGCCAGCAGCCCTAGCCCGGCCGGCTCGCAGTATTTT,CASSPSPAGSQYF
TRBV7-3,few,TRBD2,TRBJ2-1,TGTGCCAGCAGCCCAAACGCGGGAGGACACAATGAGCAGTTCTTC,CASSPNAGGHNEQFF
TRBV7-2,-,TRBD1,TRBJ1-1,TGTGCCAGCAGCTCCGGACAGGGGGCGTACACTGAAGCTTTCTTT,CASSSGQGAYTEAFF
TRBV6-4,-,-,TRBJ2-1,TGTGCCAGCAGTGAGACAGATCAATCTTACAATGAGCAGTTCTTC,CASSETDQSYNEQFF
TRBV4-1,-,-,TRBJ1-5,TGCGCCAGCAGCCAAGATGGTGGGGAGGGATGGCCCCAGCATTTT,CASSQDGGEGWPQHF
TRBV7-2,-,-,TRBJ1-5,TGTGCCAGCAGCTTAAGGTCTCGGGGTCAGCCCCAGCATTTT,CASSLRSRGQPQHF
TRBV5-6,-,TRBD1,TRBJ1-2,TGTGCCAGCAGCTGGGGACAGGGGGTACTTTTCTATGGCTACACCTTC,CASSWGQGVLFYGYTF
TRBV19,-,TRBD1,TRBJ1-2,TGTGCCTGCTCCCAAACAAGGGGGCCATATGGCTACACCTTC,CACSQTRGPYGYTF
TRBV9,-,-,TRBJ1-2,TGTGCCAGCAGCGTAGTTACAGGACATGGCTACACCTTC,CASSVVTGHGYTF
TRBV28,-,-,TRBJ1-6,TGTGCCAGCAGAATTCCGACAGCCCCAATTAATTCACCCCTCCACTTT,CASRIPTAPINSPLHF
TRBV12-5,-,-,TRBJ1-2,TGTGCTAGTGGTCCGCTACAGGGAACCCTATATGGCTACACCTTC,CASGPLQGTLYGYTF
TRBV7-2,-,TRBD1,TRBJ2-1,TGTGCCAGCAGCTCACGACAGGGTTCCAATGAGCAGTTCTTC,CASSSRQGSNEQFF
TRBV7-9,-,TRBD2,TRBJ2-1,TGTGCCAGCAGCTTATATCTAGCGGGAGACAATGAGCAGTTCTTC,CASSLYLAGDNEQFF
TRBV18,-,-,TRBJ2-1,TGTGCCAGCTCGGAGGGATTATACAATGAGCAGTTCTTC,CASSEGLYNEQFF
TRBV7-9,few,-,TRBJ2-7,TGTGCCAGCAGTCTAACCTACGAGCAGTACTTC,CASSLTYEQYF
TRBV10-2,-,-,TRBJ2-5,TGCGCCAGCTCAGGGCCAGGACGGACCCAGTACTTC,CASSGPGRTQYF
TRBV7-8,-,-,TRBJ1-6,TGTGCCAGCAGCGGACTAAGTCGGGACGGATATTATAATTCACCCCTCCACTTT,CASSGLSRDGYYNSPLHF
TRBV12-5,-,TRBD1,TRBJ1-2,TGTGCTAGTGGTTGGACAGGGCATGGCTACACCTTC,CASGWTGHGYTF
TRBV7-9,-,-,TRBJ1-6,TGTGCCAGCAGCCCAAACACATTAAGCTATAATTCACCCCTCCACTTT,CASSPNTLSYNSPLHF
TRBV5-4,-,TRBD2,TRBJ2-7,TGTGCCAGCAGCTTGGAGGGACTAGCGGGAGGCTACGAGCAGTACTTC,CASSLEGLAGGYEQYF
TRBV27,-,-,TRBJ1-5,TGTGCCAGCAGTCCCCCGGGGTTTAGCAATCAGCCCCAGCATTTT,CASSPPGFSNQPQHF
TRBV19,-,-,TRBJ2-7,TGTGCCAGTAGTATAACATCAACCTACGAGCAGTACTTC,CASSITSTYEQYF
TRBV18,-,TRBD1,TRBJ1-3,TGTGCCAGCTCATTCGGGACAGTTGGAAACACCATATATTTT,CASSFGTVGNTIYF
TRBV11-1,-,TRBD2,TRBJ2-2,TGTGCCAGCAGTTCGGGGGGAGGGCCCCCCGGGGAGCTGTTTTTT,CASSSGGGPPGELFF
TRBV4-2,few,TRBD1,TRBJ1-1,TGTGCCAGCAGCAGCCCATTGACAGGGTATTACACTGAAGCTTTCTTT,CASSSPLTGYYTEAFF
TRBV10-1,-,-,TRBJ1-6,TGCGCCAGCAGTGTATTACCGAGGGATTCACCCCTCCACTTT,CASSVLPRDSPLHF
TRBV10-3,once,-,TRBJ2-7,TGTGCCATCAGTGAGTCCAGGTCCGAAGAGGAGCAGTACTTC,CAISESRSEEEQYF
TRBV12-3/TRBV12-4,-,-,TRBJ2-5,TGTGCCAGCAGCCCGGGACTGGGAGAGACCCAGTACTTC,CASSPGLGETQYF
TRBV14,-,TRBD1,TRBJ2-5,TGTGCCAGCAGGGGAAGGGGGCTAGAGACCCAGTACTTC,CASRGRGLETQYF
TRBV30,-,TRBD1,TRBJ1-1,TGTGCCTGGAGTGTACAGACAGGGGGCGCGGTCACTGAAGCTTTCTTT,CAWSVQTGGAVTEAFF
TRBV7-7,-,TRBD1,TRBJ1-4,TGTGCTAGCAGGGGAAGACAGGGTAAATTTGAAAAACTGTTTTTT,CASRGRQGKFEKLFF
TRBV28,-,TRBD2,TRBJ2-7,TGTGCCAGTACGGGACTAGTATCCTACGAGCAGTACTTC,CASTGLVSYEQYF
TRBV3-1/TRBV3-2,-,-,TRBJ2-1,TGTGCCAGCAGCCACCCGGACAGTGAGCAGTTCTTC,CASSHPDSEQFF
TRBV4-1,-,-,TRBJ2-1,TGCGCCAGCAGCCAAGGGCGGTCCTCCTACAATGAGCAGTTCTTC,CASSQGRSSYNEQFF
TRBV19,once,-,TRBJ1-5,TGTGCCGCCTCCTGGACGGGGGATCAGCCCCAGCATTTT,CAASWTGDQPQHF